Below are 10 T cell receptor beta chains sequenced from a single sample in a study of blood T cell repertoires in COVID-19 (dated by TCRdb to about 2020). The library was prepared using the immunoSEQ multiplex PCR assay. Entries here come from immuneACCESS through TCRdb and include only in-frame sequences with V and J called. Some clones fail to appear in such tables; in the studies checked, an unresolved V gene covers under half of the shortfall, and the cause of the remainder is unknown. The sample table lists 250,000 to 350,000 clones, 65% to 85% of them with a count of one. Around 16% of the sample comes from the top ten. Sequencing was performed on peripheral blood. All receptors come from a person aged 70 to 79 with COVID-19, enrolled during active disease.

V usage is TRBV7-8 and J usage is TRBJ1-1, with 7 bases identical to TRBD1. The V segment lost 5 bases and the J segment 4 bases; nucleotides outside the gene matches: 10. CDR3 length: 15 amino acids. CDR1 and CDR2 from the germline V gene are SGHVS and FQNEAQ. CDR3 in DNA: TGTGCCAGCAGCCGAGGGTCAGGGGGTGCCACTGAAGCTTTCTTT. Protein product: CASSRGSGGATEAFF.

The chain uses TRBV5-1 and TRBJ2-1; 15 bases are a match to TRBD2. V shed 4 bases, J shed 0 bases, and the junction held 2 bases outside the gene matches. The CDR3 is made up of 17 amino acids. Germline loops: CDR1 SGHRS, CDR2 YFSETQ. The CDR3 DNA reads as TGCGCCAGCAGCCGGGGACTAGCGGGGGGCTCCTACAATGAGCAGTTCTTC. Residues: CASSRGLAGGSYNEQFF. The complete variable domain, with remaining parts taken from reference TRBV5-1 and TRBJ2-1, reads KAGVTQTPRYLIKTRGQQVTLSCSPISGHRSVSWYQQTPGQGLQFLFEYFSETQRNKGNFPGRFSGRQFSNSRSEMNVSTLELGDSALYLCASSRGLAGGSYNEQFFGPGTRLTVL.

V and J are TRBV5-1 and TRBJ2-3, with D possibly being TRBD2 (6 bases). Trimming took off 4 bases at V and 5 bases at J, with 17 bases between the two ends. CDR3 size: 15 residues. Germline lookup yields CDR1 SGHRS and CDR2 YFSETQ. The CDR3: CASSRGPGEIDTQYF. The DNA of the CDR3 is TGCGCCAGCAGCAGGGGTCCGGGGGAGATAGATACGCAGTATTTT.

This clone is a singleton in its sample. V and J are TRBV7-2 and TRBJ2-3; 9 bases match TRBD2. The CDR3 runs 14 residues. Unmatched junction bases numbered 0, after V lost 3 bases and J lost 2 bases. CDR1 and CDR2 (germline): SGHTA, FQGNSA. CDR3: CASSLGLATDTQYF. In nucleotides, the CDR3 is TGTGCCAGCAGCTTGGGACTAGCCACAGATACGCAGTATTTT.

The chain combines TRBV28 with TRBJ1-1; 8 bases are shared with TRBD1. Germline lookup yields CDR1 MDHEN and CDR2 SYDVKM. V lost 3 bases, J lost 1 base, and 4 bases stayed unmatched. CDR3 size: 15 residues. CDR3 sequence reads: CASSLTGTGNTEAFF. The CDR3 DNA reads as TGTGCCAGCAGTTTGACCGGGACAGGGAACACTGAAGCTTTCTTT. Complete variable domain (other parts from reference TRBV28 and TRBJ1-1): DVKVTQSSRYLVKRTGEKVFLECVQDMDHENMFWYRQDPGLGLRLIYFSYDVKMKEKGDIPEGYSVSREKKERFSLILESASTNQTSMYLCASSLTGTGNTEAFFGQGTRLTVV.

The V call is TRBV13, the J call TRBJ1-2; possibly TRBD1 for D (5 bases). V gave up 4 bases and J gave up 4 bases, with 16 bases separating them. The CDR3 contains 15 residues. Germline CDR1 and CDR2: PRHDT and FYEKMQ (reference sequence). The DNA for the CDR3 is TGTGCCAGCAGCTCTCGGCAGGGAAGGCCCTATGGCTACACCTTC. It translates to CASSSRQGRPYGYTF.

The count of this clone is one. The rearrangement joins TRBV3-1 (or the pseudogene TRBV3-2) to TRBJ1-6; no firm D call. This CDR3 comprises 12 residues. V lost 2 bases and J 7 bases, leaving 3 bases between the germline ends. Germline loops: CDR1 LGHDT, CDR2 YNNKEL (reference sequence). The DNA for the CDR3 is TGTGCCAGCAGCCAACAAAATTCACCCCTCCACTTT. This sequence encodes CASSQQNSPLHF.

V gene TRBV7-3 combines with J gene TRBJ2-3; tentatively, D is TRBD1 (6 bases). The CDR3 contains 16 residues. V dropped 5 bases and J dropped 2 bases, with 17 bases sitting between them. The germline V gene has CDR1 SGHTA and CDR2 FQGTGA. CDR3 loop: CASSPSTGTNTDTQYF. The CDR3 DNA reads TGTGCCAGCAGCCCCTCCACCGGGACAAACACAGATACGCAGTATTTT.

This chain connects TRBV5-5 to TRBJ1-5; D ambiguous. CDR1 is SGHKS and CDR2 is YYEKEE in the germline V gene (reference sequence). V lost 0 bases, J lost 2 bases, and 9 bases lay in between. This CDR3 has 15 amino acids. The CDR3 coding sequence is TGTGCCAGCAGCTTGGGGAGGGCTGGCAATCAGCCCCAGCATTTT. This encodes CASSLGRAGNQPQHF.

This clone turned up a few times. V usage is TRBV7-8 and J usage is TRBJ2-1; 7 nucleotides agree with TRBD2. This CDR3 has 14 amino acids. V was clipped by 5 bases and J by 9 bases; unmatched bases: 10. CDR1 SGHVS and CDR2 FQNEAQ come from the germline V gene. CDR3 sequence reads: CASSLRGRFGEQFF. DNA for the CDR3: TGTGCCAGCAGCCTTCGCGGGAGATTTGGTGAGCAGTTCTTC.